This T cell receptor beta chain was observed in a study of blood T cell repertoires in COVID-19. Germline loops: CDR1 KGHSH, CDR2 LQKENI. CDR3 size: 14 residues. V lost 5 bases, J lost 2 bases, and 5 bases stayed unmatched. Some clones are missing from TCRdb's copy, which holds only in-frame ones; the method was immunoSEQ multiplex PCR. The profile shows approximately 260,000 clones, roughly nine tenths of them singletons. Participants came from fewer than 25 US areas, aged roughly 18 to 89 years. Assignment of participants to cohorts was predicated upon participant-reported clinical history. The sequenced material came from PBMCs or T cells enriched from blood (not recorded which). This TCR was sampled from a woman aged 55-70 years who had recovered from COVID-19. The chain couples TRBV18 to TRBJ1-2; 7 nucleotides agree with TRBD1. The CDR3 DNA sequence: TGTGCCAGCTCAATGGACAGGAACAACTATGGCTACACCTTC. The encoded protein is CASSMDRNNYGYTF.